A selection of T cell receptor beta chains follows, all from one sample in a study of shared clonotypes between healthy human individuals. Method: immunoSEQ multiplex PCR; TCRdb's copy keeps in-frame clones and lacks some. The sample gives some 1,100,000 clones, around 82% of which show up once; 0.5% to 0.6% is in the top ten. The sequenced material came from memory CD4+ T cells from PBMCs. Receptors were obtained from a man aged 18 to 30 in good health. Some clones in this sample may be carry-over from other donors' samples. Both conserved end residues are trimmed from each CDR3. Fields, in order: clone size, V gene, J gene, D gene, CDR3 protein. The D gene is left open where the match is weak. A row's size may be missing; if present it is once, few, many or a size class.

.	TRBV18	TRBJ2-7	.	ASSPPGSARYEQY
.	TRBV7-2	TRBJ2-7	TRBD1	ASSLARGLYEQY
.	TRBV29-1	TRBJ2-7	TRBD2	SVGGLAGGRSYEQY
.	TRBV7-3	TRBJ1-2	TRBD1	ASSPQGDYGYT
.	TRBV19	TRBJ2-7	TRBD2	ASSISAGWTYEQY
once	TRBV5-1	TRBJ2-3	.	ASSLAVARSTDTQY
few	TRBV9	TRBJ2-5	.	ASSRRGTRETQY
.	TRBV29-1	TRBJ2-5	.	SVEGRAETQY
.	TRBV14	TRBJ2-1	.	ASSPAGQFYNEQF
.	TRBV5-8	TRBJ1-4	TRBD1	ASSPGQLNEKLF
.	TRBV28	TRBJ2-5	.	ASSRSGWETQY
.	TRBV30	TRBJ2-5	.	AWSVGETQY
few	TRBV7-2	TRBJ2-7	TRBD2	ASSIISTWRENSYEQY
.	TRBV5-1	TRBJ2-1	.	ASSNPGDNEQF
.	TRBV27	TRBJ1-2	.	ASSPRGGGGYT
.	TRBV11-3	TRBJ2-3	.	ASSETGLTDTQY
few	TRBV2	TRBJ1-1	TRBD1	ATERQGNTEAF
.	TRBV28	TRBJ1-4	TRBD1	ATDRVGEKLF
few	TRBV4-3	TRBJ1-2	TRBD1	ASSQAQGQGFYGYT
.	TRBV28	TRBJ2-6	.	ASKGGGSGANVLT
.	TRBV28	TRBJ2-3	.	ASRPPNGRTDTQY
.	TRBV5-1	TRBJ2-3	TRBD2	ASSLIAGETDTQY
.	TRBV5-1	TRBJ2-2	.	ASSLFAQAGTGELF
.	TRBV19	TRBJ1-5	.	ASSISGPSGGPQH
.	TRBV6-1	TRBJ2-7	.	ASYGPPRYEQY
many	TRBV18	TRBJ1-3	.	ASSPDGAGNTIY
.	TRBV9	TRBJ2-6	TRBD1	ASSDRGGLGANVLT
.	TRBV4-1	TRBJ2-1	.	ASSQPVSYNEQF
.	TRBV14	TRBJ2-1	.	ASSQDGYRLRF
.	TRBV11-1	TRBJ2-1	TRBD2	ASSLARGAGLAGVVEQF
.	TRBV5-1	TRBJ2-1	TRBD2	ASSAALAALSEQF
.	TRBV4-2	TRBJ1-5	.	ASSQPQGSNQPQH
.	TRBV2	TRBJ1-5	TRBD1	ASNPGTGAYYSNQPQH
.	TRBV7-6	TRBJ2-2	TRBD2	ASSSSSGRGSGELF
.	TRBV7-2	TRBJ2-7	.	ASSLGTGGGHYEQY
.	TRBV7-3	TRBJ2-7	.	ASSGDAWSEQY